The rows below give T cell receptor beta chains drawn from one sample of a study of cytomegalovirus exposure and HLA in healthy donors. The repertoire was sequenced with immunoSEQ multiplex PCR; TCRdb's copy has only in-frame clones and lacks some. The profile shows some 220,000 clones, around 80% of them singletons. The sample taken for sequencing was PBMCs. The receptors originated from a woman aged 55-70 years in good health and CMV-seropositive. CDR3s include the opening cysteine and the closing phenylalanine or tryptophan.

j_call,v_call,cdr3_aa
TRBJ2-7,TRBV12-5,CASGLVRTSGDSYEQYF
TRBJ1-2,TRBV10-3,CATWQREANYGYTF
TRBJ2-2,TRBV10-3,CAISEFSAGDTGELFF
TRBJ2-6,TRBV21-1,CASSKLRRGANVLTF
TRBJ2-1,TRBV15,CATSKPSGGTVNEQFF
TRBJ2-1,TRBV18,CASSPLSGTSGNEQFF
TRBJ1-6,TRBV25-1,CASSSRGTGSSPLHF
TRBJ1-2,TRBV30,CAWTLGGRYGYTF
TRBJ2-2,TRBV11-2,CASSRGLAGGVGELFF
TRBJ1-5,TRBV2,CASRVTGMAQHF
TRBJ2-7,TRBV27,CASITPGTAYEQYF
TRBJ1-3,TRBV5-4,CVSSTDFSGNTIYF
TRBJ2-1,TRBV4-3,CASSFRTGENEQFF
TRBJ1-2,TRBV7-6,CASSPSVGAGYGYTF
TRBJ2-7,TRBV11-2,CASSLVGLAASYEQYF
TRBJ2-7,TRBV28,CASSLRGLAGDYEQYF
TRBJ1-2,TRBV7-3,CASSLTPGGGAYGYTF
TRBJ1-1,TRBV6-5,CASSYSGMNTEAFF
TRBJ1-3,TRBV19,CASSVGQSGNTIYF
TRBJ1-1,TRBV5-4,CASSPGGRGRAPNTEAFF
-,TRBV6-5,CASSYQTGSYEQYF
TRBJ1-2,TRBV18,CASSAGTGPGYGYTF
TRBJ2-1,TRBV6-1,CASLVGGSYNEQFF
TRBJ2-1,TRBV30,CAWAGTSYYNEQFF
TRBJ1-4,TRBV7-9,CASSLMDSSNEKLFF
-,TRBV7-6,CASSRDSTGNYEQYF
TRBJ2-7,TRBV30,CAWSTTGQGIAEQYF
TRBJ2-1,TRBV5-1,CASSLLGQGSEQFF
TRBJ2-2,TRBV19,CASSAAGQTFSLSNTGELFF
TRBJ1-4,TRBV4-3,CASSQDPSGVNEKLFF
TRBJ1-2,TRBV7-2,CASSFTGNGGYTF
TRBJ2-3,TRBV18,CASFAGSSTDTQYF
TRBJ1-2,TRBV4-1,CASSQALDRADGYTF
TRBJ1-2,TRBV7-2,CASSQNYGYTF